This TCR beta chain was found in a study of T cells in Graves' hyperthyroidism and ophthalmopathy. Trimming removed 2 bases from V and 0 bases from J, with 11 bases in between. Germline V gene data show CDR1 as MNHEY and CDR2 as SMNVEV (reference sequence). The CDR3 runs to 17 residues. RNA transcripts provided the source from which TCR beta CDR3 regions were amplified. TCR CDR3 regions were first amplified by RT-PCR with HTBI primers. MiXCR, run by TCRdb on the multiplex PCR reads, gives a single entry per CDR3 protein. The table has more than 350,000 distinct CDR3 sequences, about 14% seen once. This clonotype was recorded at least ten times. Its antigen is unidentified. Study-wide points: Blood also held most thyroid clonotypes expanded beyond 0.001.

What was sequenced was blood. This sequence joins TRBV27 and TRBJ1-6; weak D call: TRBD1 (6 bases). The sequence was obtained from a woman in her 30s with Graves' ophthalmopathy. The CDR3 DNA reads TGTGCCAGCAGTTTACTCCAGGACAGCTCCTATAATTCACCCCTCCACTTT. It translates to CASSLLQDSSYNSPLHF.